This T cell receptor (beta chain) was recorded in a study of blood T cells in healthy people across ages. Study outcomes and limitations: It was held that diversity estimates obtained from one million T cells represented underestimates. Per-million-T-cell TCR beta diversity fell roughly linearly with age.

The CDR3 length is 12 residues. Germline V gene sequence: CDR1 SGHTA, CDR2 FQGNSA. Trimming cost V 4 bases and J 9 bases, with 10 bases left between them. Alongside a J-beta primer mix, a sample-barcoded 5' primer served in a second PCR lasting about 7 to 12 cycles. In TCRdb, the 5' RACE reads were re-called with MiXCR into one record per CDR3 protein. The sample lists 1.4 million to 1.5 million distinct CDR3 sequences, around 39% seen once, with 7% to 9% in the top ten. This clonotype was observed many times. What it binds is unknown. Total RNA was isolated from each sample in quantities of at least 6 micrograms.

The clonotype originates from a woman younger than 30 in good health. The chain couples TRBV7-2 to TRBJ2-1; tentatively, D is TRBD1 (6 bases). Source material: blood. The CDR3 DNA is TGTGCCAGCAGCTACAGGGTGGGTGAGCAGTTCTTC. Residues: CASSYRVGEQFF.